These T cell receptor beta chains were read from a single sample in a study of chemoradiotherapy in HPV16-positive cancers. Profiling relied on immunoSEQ multiplex PCR, and the TCRdb table lists in-frame clones only, not all of them. The data contain about 53,000 clones, under 95% of them singletons. The sequenced sample was blood, obtained from a patient who underwent chemoradiotherapy. These receptors were collected from a human donor with HPV-associated anogenital cancer. The CDR3 runs from the conserved cysteine through the conserved F or W. D genes are given only for firm matches. The size of a clone is reported for some rows only, either as once, few or many, or as a class for expanded clones.

once | TRBJ2-6 | TRBV25-1 | TRBD2 | TGTGCCAGCAGTGATGGCGGGGGTCTCTTGGTCCTGACTTTC | CASSDGGGLLVLTF
NA | TRBJ2-5 | TRBV5-6 | TRBD2 | TGTGCCAGCAGCCGGGCGGGGGAGATCCAGTACTTC | CASSRAGEIQYF
NA | TRBJ1-3 | TRBV7-2 | NA | TGTGCCAGCAGCTTAGAATTCGGGGGGAGCGGAAACACCATATATTTT | CASSLEFGGSGNTIYF
NA | TRBJ2-1 | TRBV30 | NA | TGTGCCTGGATGCAGGGATGGTACAATGAGCAGTTCTTC | CAWMQGWYNEQFF
NA | TRBJ1-1 | TRBV11-2 | TRBD1 | TGTGCCAGCAGCCCAGACAGGGAGTGGAGTGAGAGGACTGAAGCTTTCTTT | CASSPDREWSERTEAFF
NA | TRBJ2-7 | TRBV25-1 | TRBD1 | TGTGCCAGCAGTGTGCCCGGGACAGGGGACCACGAGCAGTACTTC | CASSVPGTGDHEQYF
NA | TRBJ2-5 | TRBV7-7 | TRBD2 | TGTGCTAGCAGCCTTGGACTAGCGGGAATCAAGGAGACCCAGTACTTC | CASSLGLAGIKETQYF
few | TRBJ1-5 | TRBV4-1 | NA | TGCGCCAGCAGCCAAGATTACGGCGGCCAGCCCCAGCATTTT | CASSQDYGGQPQHF
NA | TRBJ2-2 | TRBV30 | NA | TGTGCCTGGAGTGTACTAGGAGGGGGGGAGCTGTTTTTT | CAWSVLGGGELFF
NA | TRBJ1-1 | TRBV25-1 | TRBD1 | TGTGCCAGCAGTGAAGTAGACAGGGAGAACACTGAAGCTTTCTTT | CASSEVDRENTEAFF
NA | TRBJ2-2 | TRBV29-1 | NA | TGCAGCGTTGGAAGGGGGAACACCGGGGAGCTGTTTTTT | CSVGRGNTGELFF
NA | TRBJ1-3 | TRBV4-3 | NA | TGCGCCAGCAGCCAGAAGGCCCAGGCCCCACTTTCTGGAAACACCATATATTTT | CASSQKAQAPLSGNTIYF
NA | TRBJ2-2 | TRBV11-2 | TRBD1 | TGTGCCAGCGGGACAGGGGGCGCTGGATTGCCCGGGGAGCTGTTTTTT | CASGTGGAGLPGELFF
NA | TRBJ2-1 | TRBV25-1 | TRBD1 | TGTGCCAGCAGCCCCATCGACAGGGCGGGCCACAATGAGCAGTTCTTC | CASSPIDRAGHNEQFF
NA | TRBJ2-1 | TRBV19 | TRBD2 | TGTGCCAGTAGTATCAGAACTAGCGGGAGGGATGAAGAGCAGTTCTTC | CASSIRTSGRDEEQFF
once | TRBJ1-1 | TRBV4-3 | NA | TGCGCCAGCAGTCTCAGGGCTGGAGAAGCTTTCTTT | CASSLRAGEAFF
NA | TRBJ1-1 | TRBV6-5 | NA | TGTGCCAGCAGTTATGGTGGTGATGGCCCTGAAGCTTTCTTT | CASSYGGDGPEAFF
few | TRBJ2-3 | TRBV27 | TRBD1 | TGTGCCAGCAGTGGTCAGGGGGCAGATACGCAGTATTTT | CASSGQGADTQYF
NA | TRBJ2-5 | TRBV18 | NA | TGTGCCAGCTCACCGCCCGGGGTAGCAGAGACCCAGTACTTC | CASSPPGVAETQYF
NA | TRBJ1-4 | TRBV6-5 | TRBD1 | TGTGCCAGCAAAAGTCTCGGACAGGGTACTGAAAAACTGTTTTTT | CASKSLGQGTEKLFF
NA | TRBJ2-5 | TRBV18 | NA | TGTGCCAGCTCGAATCAAGAGACCCAGTACTTC | CASSNQETQYF
once | TRBJ1-6 | TRBV6-6 | NA | TGTGCCAGCAGTTACGTGGGGGACTATAATTCACCCCTCCACTTT | CASSYVGDYNSPLHF